This T cell receptor beta chain came from a study of T cells after yellow fever vaccination. About the research overall: Low-cell-number fractions underwent preparation using SMART-Seq v4 Ultra Low Input.

A single record per CDR3 protein comes from TCRdb applying MiXCR to the 5' RACE reads. The sample holds 200,000 to 300,000 distinct CDR3 sequences; 6% to 8% are singletons and the top ten take 1% to 1.2%. A few counts support this clonotype. What it recognizes is unknown. Study outcomes and limitations: Clones that expanded after primary vaccination mostly reappeared after the booster (roughly 96% CD4, about 89% CD8).

Trimming left V 8 bases short and J 4 bases short, with 12 bases between. Germline V gene data show CDR1 as SGHTA and CDR2 as FQGNSA. This CDR3 has 13 amino acids. This sequence joins TRBV7-2 and TRBJ2-1; a weak D match, TRBD2 (5 bases). The source was CD4+ T cells sorted from PBMCs, collected on the day of the yellow fever booster vaccination. The receptor comes from a man aged 25 to 40 who received the YFV17D yellow fever vaccine. The CDR3 here is CASGLPVYNEQFF. The CDR3 DNA is TGTGCCAGCGGACTCCCCGTATACAATGAGCAGTTCTTC.